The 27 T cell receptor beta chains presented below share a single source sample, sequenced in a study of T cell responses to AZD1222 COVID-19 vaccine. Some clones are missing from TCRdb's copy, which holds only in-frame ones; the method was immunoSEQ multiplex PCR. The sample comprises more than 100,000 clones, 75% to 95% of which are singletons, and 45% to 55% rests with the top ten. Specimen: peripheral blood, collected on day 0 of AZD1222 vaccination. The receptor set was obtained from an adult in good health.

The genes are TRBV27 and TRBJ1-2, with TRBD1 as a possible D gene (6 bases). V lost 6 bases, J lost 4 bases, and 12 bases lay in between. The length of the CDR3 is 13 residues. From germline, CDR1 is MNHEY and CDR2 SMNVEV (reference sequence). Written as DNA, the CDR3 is TGTGCCAGCAGCCCACAGGGCCCCTATGGCTACACCTTC. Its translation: CASSPQGPYGYTF.

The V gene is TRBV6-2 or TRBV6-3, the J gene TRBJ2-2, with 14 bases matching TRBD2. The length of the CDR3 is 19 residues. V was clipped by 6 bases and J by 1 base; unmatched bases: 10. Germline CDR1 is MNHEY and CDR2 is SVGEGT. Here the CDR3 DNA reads TGTGCCAGCAGCCCTCCTATCGGACTAGCGGGAGGGAACACCGGGGAGCTGTTTTTT. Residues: CASSPPIGLAGGNTGELFF.

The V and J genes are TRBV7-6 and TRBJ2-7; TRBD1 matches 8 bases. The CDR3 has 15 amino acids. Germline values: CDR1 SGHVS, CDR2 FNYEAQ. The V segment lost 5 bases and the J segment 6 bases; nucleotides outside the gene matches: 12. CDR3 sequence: CASSLQTDRVSEQYF. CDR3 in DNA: TGTGCCAGCAGCCTACAAACGGACAGGGTATCCGAGCAGTACTTC.

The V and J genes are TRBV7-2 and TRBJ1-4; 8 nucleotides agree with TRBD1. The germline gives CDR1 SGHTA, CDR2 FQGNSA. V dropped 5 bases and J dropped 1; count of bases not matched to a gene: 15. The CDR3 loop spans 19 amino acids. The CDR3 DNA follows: TGTGCCAGCAGCCCCAGGGGGGCAGGGGGCAGGGGAACTAATGAAAAACTGTTTTTT. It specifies CASSPRGAGGRGTNEKLFF.

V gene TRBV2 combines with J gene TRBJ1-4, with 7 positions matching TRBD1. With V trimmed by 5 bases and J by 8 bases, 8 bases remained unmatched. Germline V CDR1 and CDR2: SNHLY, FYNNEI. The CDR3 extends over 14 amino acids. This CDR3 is CASSRQGPGEKLFF. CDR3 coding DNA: TGTGCCAGCAGTAGACAGGGACCAGGGGAAAAACTGTTTTTT.

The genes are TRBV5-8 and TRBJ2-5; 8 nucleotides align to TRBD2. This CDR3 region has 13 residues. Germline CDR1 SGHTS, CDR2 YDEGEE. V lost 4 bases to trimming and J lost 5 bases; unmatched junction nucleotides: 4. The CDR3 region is CASSRTSLETQYF. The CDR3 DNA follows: TGTGCCAGCAGCCGGACTAGCTTGGAGACCCAGTACTTC.

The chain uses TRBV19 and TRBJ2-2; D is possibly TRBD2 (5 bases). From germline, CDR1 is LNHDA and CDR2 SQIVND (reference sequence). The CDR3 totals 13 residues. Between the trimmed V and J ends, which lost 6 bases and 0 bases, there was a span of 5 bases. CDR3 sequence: CASRGANTGELFF. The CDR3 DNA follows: TGTGCCAGTAGGGGAGCGAACACCGGGGAGCTGTTTTTT. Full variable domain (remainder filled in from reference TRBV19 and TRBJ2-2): DGGITQSPKYLFRKEGQNVTLSCEQNLNHDAMYWYRQDPGQGLRLIYYSQIVNDFQKGDIAEGYSVSREKKESFPLTVTSAQKNPTAFYLCASRGANTGELFFGEGSRLTVL.

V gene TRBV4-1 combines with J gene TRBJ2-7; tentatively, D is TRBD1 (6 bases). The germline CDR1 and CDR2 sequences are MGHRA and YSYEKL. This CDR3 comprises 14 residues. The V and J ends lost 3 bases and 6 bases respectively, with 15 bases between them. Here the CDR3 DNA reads TGCGCCAGCAGCCACCCCGTACAGGGATTCGAGCAGTACTTC. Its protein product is CASSHPVQGFEQYF.

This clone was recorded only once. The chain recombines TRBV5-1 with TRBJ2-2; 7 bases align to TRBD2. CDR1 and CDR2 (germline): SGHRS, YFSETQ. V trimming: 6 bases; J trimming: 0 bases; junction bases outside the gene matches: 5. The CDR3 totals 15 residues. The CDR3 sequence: CASTNLAANTGELFF. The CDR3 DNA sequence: TGCGCCAGCACCAACCTAGCGGCGAACACCGGGGAGCTGTTTTTT.

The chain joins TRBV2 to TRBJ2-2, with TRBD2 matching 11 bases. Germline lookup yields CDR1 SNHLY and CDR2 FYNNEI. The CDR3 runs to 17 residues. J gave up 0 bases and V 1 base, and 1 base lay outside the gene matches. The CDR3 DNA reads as TGTGCCAGCAGTGAAGGTAGCGGGAGGGCGAACACCGGGGAGCTGTTTTTT. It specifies CASSEGSGRANTGELFF.

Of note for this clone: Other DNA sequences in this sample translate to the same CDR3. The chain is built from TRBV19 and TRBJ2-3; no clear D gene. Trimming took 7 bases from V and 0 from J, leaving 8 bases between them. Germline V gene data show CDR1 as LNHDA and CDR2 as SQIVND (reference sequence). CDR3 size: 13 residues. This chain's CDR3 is CASKEGSTDTQYF. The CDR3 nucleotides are TGTGCCAGTAAAGAAGGGAGCACAGATACGCAGTATTTT.

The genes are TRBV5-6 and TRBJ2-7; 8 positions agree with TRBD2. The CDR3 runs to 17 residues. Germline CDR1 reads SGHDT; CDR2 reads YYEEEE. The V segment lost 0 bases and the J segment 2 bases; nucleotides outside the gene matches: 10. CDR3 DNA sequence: TGTGCCAGCAGCTTGGGGCTAGCGGGCGTAATAACCTACGAGCAGTACTTC. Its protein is CASSLGLAGVITYEQYF.

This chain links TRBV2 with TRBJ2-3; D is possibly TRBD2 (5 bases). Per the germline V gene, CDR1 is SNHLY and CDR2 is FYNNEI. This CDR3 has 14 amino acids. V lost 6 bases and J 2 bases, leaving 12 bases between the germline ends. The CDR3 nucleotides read TGTGCCAGCAGGTGGGAGCAACCCACAGATACGCAGTATTTT. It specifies CASRWEQPTDTQYF.

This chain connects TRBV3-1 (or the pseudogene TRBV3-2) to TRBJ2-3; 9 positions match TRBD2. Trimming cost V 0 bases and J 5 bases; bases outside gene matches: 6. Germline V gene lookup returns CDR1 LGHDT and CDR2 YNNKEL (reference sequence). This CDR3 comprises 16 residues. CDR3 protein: CASSQEGLARRDTQYF. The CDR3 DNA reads TGTGCCAGCAGCCAAGAGGGACTAGCCAGAAGAGATACGCAGTATTTT.

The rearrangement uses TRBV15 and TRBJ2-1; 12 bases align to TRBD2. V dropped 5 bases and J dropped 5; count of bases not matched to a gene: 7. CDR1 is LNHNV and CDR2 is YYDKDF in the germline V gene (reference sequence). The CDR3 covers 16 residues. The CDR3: CATSPRLAGDHNEQFF. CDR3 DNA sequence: TGTGCCACCAGCCCCCGACTAGCGGGAGACCACAATGAGCAGTTCTTC.

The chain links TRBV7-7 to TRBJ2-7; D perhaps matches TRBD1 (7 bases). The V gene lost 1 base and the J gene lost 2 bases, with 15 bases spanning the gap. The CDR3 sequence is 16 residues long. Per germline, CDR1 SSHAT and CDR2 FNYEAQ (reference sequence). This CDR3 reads CASSLEEGAETYEQYF. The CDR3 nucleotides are TGTGCCAGCAGCTTAGAGGAGGGGGCAGAAACCTACGAGCAGTACTTC.

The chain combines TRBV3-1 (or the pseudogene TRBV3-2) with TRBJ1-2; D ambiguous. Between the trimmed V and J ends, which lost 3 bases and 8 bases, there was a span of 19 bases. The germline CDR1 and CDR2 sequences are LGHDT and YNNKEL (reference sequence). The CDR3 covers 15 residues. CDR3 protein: CASSHPFYTQLGYTF. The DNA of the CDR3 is TGTGCCAGCAGCCACCCTTTCTACACGCAGTTAGGCTACACCTTC.

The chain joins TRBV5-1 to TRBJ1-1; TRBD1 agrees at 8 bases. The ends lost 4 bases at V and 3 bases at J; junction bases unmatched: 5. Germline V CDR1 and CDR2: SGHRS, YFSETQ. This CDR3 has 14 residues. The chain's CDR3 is CASSMDRADTEAFF. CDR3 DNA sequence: TGCGCCAGCAGCATGGACAGGGCGGACACTGAAGCTTTCTTT.

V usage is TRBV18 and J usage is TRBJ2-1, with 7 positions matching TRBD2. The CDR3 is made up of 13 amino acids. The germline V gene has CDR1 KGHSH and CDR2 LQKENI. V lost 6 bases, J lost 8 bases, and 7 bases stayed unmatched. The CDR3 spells CASSSRGGDEQFF. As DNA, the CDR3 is TGTGCCAGCTCGTCGCGTGGGGGGGATGAGCAGTTCTTC.

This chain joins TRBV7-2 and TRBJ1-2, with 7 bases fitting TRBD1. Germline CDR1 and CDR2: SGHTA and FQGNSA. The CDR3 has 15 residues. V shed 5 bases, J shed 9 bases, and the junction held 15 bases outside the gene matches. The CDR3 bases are TGTGCCAGCAGCGTACAAAAGACAGGGTATTTTAGCTACACCTTC. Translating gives CASSVQKTGYFSYTF.

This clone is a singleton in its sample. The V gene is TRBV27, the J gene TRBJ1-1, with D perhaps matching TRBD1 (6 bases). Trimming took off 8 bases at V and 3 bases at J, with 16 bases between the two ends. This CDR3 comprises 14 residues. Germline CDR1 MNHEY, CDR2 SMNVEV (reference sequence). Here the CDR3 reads CASFGQNVYTEAFF. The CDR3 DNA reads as TGTGCCAGCTTCGGACAGAATGTGTACACTGAAGCTTTCTTT.

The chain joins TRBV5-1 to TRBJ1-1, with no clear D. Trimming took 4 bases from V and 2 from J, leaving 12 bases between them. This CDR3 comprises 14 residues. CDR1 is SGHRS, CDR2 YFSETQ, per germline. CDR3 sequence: CASSPGGPNTEAFF. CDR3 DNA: TGCGCCAGCAGCCCAGGAGGCCCAAACACTGAAGCTTTCTTT.

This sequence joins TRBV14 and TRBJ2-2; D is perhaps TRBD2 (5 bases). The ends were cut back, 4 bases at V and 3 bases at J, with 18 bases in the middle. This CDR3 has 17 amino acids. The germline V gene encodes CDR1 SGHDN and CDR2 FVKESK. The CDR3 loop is CASSPRASGKYTGELFF. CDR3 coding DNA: TGTGCCAGCAGCCCTCGCGCCAGCGGAAAGTACACCGGGGAGCTGTTTTTT. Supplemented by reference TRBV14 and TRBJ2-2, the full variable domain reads EAGVTQFPSHSVIEKGQTVTLRCDPISGHDNLYWYRRVMGKEIKFLLHFVKESKQDESGMPNNRFLAERTGGTYSTLKVQPAELEDSGVYFCASSPRASGKYTGELFFGEGSRLTVL.

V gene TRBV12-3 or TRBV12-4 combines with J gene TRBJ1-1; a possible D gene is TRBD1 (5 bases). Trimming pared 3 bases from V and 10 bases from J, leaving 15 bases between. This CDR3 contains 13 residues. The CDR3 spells CASSFSGREGAFF. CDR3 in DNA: TGTGCCAGCAGTTTCTCGGGACGGGAAGGAGCTTTCTTT.

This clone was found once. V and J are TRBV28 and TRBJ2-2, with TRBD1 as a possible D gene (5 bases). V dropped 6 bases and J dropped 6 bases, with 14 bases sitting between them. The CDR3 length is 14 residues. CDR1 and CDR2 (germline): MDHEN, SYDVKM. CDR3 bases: TGTGCCAGCAGCCCAGGGAAACGACCCGGGGAGCTGTTTTTT. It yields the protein CASSPGKRPGELFF.

CDR3 protein: CASRPSLGPGETQYF. CDR3 sequence (DNA): TGCGCCAGCAGACCCTCCCTAGGGCCTGGAGAGACCCAGTACTTC. The chain links TRBV5-1 to TRBJ2-5; D remains ambiguous. This CDR3 is built from 15 residues. Per germline, CDR1 SGHRS and CDR2 YFSETQ. Trimming pared 5 bases from V and 4 bases from J, leaving 18 bases between. The variable domain in full, completed from reference TRBV5-1 and TRBJ2-5, reads KAGVTQTPRYLIKTRGQQVTLSCSPISGHRSVSWYQQTPGQGLQFLFEYFSETQRNKGNFPGRFSGRQFSNSRSEMNVSTLELGDSALYLCASRPSLGPGETQYFGPGTRLLVL.

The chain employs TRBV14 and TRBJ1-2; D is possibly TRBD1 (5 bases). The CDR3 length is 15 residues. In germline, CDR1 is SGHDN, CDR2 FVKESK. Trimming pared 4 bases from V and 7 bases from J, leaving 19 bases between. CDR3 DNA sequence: TGTGCCAGCAGCCCTTCCAGGGTGCAGTTACGTGGCTACACCTTC. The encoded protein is CASSPSRVQLRGYTF.